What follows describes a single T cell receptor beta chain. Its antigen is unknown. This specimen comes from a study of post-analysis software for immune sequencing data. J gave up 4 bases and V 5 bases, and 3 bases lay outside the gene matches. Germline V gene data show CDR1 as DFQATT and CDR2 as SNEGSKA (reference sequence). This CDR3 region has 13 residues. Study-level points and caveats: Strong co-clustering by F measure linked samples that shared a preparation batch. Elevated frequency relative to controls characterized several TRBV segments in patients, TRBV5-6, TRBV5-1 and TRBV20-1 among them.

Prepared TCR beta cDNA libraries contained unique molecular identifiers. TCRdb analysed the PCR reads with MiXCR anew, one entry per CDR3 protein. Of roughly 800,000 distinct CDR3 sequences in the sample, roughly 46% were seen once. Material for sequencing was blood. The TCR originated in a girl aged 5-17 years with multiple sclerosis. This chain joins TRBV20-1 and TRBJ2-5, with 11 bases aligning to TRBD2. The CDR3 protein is CSAPGTSGETQYF. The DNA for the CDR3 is TGCAGTGCTCCCGGGACTAGCGGAGAGACCCAGTACTTC.